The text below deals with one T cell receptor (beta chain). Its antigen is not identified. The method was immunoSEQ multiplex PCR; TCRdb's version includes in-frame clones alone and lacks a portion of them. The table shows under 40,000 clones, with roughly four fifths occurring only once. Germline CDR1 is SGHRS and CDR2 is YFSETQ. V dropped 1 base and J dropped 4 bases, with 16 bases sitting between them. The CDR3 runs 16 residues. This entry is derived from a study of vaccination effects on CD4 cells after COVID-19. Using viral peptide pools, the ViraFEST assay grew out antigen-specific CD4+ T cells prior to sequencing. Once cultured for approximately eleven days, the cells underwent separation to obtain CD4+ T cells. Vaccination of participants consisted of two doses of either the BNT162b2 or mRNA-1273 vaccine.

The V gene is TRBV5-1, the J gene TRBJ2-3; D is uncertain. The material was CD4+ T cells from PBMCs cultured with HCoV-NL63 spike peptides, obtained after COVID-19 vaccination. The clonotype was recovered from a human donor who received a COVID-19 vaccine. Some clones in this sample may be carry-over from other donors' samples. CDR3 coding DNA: TGCGCCAGCAGCTTGTCCAGGCTGTCAAGGGCAGATACGCAGTATTTT. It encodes CASSLSRLSRADTQYF.